The following is a T cell receptor beta chain sequence with its context. This clone was observed a single time. The specificity of this receptor is unknown. No clone much larger than this one lies a single base away; base qualities are absent. The data stem from a study of blood T cell repertoires in COVID-19 (dated by TCRdb to between 2020 and 2021). For context, the study as a whole: Samples from collaborators originated in the United States, Italy and Spain and spanned both the acute and convalescent phases of COVID-19. Subjects who had been exposed to COVID-19, were actively infected with it, or had recovered from it provided the deeply sampled blood TCRbeta repertoires that made up the dataset. The prospective study material was composed of cDNA or gDNA derived from T cells, B-cell-depleted T cells, or PBMCs. Where available, HLA class I and class II types were obtained from metadata supplied by the sample provider rather than from assay-based typing. Samples were obtained from the ongoing ImmuneRACE study (first 160 participants) and from about 1,300 subjects provided by 6 global collaborators. The repertoires were released in a freely available public database meant as a resource for research on the immune response to SARS-CoV-2. Sample metadata almost always included a de-identified subject ID, COVID-19 status, age in years and sex.

Relative to germline, V is 6 bases shorter and J is 4 bases shorter, with 16 bases between their ends. The CDR3, from cysteine to phenylalanine, totals 14 residues. Only the CDR3 portion is preserved as DNA: 42 bases, with reading frame beginning at the first base. Taken from the germline V gene, the CDR1 and CDR2 loops are SGDLS and YYNGEE. Summary of the overall study and its limitations: The amount of clinical and demographic metadata varied by source and participant and was provided uncurated.

Whole blood was collected in K2EDTA tubes by collaborating institutions according to the institutions' own protocols. For TCRbeta analysis, collaborator samples were shipped as frozen whole blood, as isolated PBMCs, or as DNA extracted from either sample type. The immunoSEQ Assay, a bias-controlled multiplex PCR, was used to amplify TCRbeta CDR3 regions from genomic DNA. The authors' analysis ran thus. The number of nucleated cells in each sample was estimated from the amplification of reference gene primers within the assay. To quantify the absolute abundance of each unique TCRbeta CDR3 rearrangement, sequence reads were collapsed and filtered. For each sample, productive Simpson clonality was calculated by taking the square root of Simpson's diversity index across productive rearrangements. In its TCRdb copy, this immuneACCESS table keeps in-frame sequences only and misses some clones. Where compared with another copy, unresolved V genes explain less than half of these, and the others have no known cause. D and trimming come from the DNA, and the V and J calls and clone size come from that table. Across this sample there are approximately 390,000 clones, with around 89% seen only once. 6.5% to 8% of the sample lies in the top ten.

The sequence was collected from a man in his late teens or twenties with active or convalescent COVID-19. The sequencing sample was made of peripheral blood. Recombination connected TRBV9 to TRBJ1-2; TRBD1 might be the D gene, on 6 matching bases. The CDR3 protein: CASTPSRTVYGYTF. In nucleotides, the sequence is TGTGCCAGCACTCCCTCCAGGACAGTCTATGGCTACACCTTC.